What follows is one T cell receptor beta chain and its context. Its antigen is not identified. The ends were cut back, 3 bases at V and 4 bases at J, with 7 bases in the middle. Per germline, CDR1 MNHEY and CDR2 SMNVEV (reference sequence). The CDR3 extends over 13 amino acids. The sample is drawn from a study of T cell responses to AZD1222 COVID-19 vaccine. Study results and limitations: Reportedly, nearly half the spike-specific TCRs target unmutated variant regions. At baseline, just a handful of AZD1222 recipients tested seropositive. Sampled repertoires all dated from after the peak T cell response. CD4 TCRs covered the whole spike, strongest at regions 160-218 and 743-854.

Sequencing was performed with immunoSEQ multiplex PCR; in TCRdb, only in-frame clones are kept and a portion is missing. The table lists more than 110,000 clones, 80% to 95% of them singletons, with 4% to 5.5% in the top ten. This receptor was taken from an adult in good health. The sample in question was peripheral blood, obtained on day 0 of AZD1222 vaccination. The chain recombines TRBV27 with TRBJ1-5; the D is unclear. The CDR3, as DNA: TGTGCCAGCAGTTTCAGAAAGAATCAGCCCCAGCATTTT. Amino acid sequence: CASSFRKNQPQHF.